The T cell receptor (beta chain) under discussion was sequenced for a study of T cell changes during pregnancy in multiple sclerosis. V lost 5 bases and J lost 0, with 13 bases in between. Germline V CDR1 and CDR2: MNHEY, SMNVEV (reference sequence). CDR3 length: 15 amino acids. Sequencing was performed with immunoSEQ multiplex PCR; in TCRdb, only in-frame clones are kept and a portion is missing. Of about 31,000 clones in the sample, less than 95% were seen once. The source of this sequence is a female donor with multiple sclerosis, enrolled in a pregnancy study. The sequencing here drew on CD8+ T cells from peripheral blood mononuclear cells, taken in the second trimester of pregnancy. The chain couples TRBV27 to TRBJ1-2; tentative D call: TRBD1 (6 bases). The CDR3 coding sequence is TGTGCCAGCAGTCCCTGGACAGAGACTAACTATGGCTACACCTTC. Protein: CASSPWTETNYGYTF.